This TCR beta chain was found in a study of early T cells in non-severe SARS-CoV-2 infection. MiXCR was run by TCRdb on the 5' RACE reads, yielding one entry per CDR3 protein. Here the sample spans over 25,000 distinct CDR3 sequences, about 4.6% being singletons. There are 16 residues in the CDR3. With 4 bases clipped from V and 1 base from J, the junction kept 4 bases outside the gene matches. Germline V gene sequence: CDR1 SQVTM, CDR2 ANQGSEA. The sequence came from an adult who was a healthcare worker with PCR-confirmed SARS-CoV-2 infection or an uninfected control (not recorded which). The sample was whole blood. The gene calls are TRBV29-1 and TRBJ2-3; 14 bases agree with TRBD2. The CDR3 reads CSVVWTSGGRTDTQYF. The CDR3 DNA is TGCAGCGTTGTTTGGACTAGCGGGGGGCGCACAGATACGCAGTATTTT.